A single sample gave rise to the 29 T cell receptor beta chains below, sequenced in a study of Ad26.COV2.S vaccination and SARS-CoV-2 variants. Libraries were prepared by immunoSEQ multiplex PCR; TCRdb keeps only in-frame clonotypes and omits some of them. The profile shows about 350,000 clones, under 95% of them singletons. The source material was peripheral blood, sampled after recovery from COVID-19. The source of these receptors is a human donor who had recovered from COVID-19.

The rearrangement links TRBV3-1 (or the pseudogene TRBV3-2) to TRBJ2-5; 10 positions agree with TRBD2. Germline CDR1 is LGHDT and CDR2 is YNNKEL (reference sequence). J gave up 1 base and V 3 bases, and 2 bases lay outside the gene matches. The CDR3 totals 15 residues. CDR3 sequence (DNA): TGTGCCAGCAGCCATCTAGCGGGGGCCCAAGAGACCCAGTACTTC. This sequence encodes CASSHLAGAQETQYF.

The chain links TRBV6-6 to TRBJ2-7, with no clear D. CDR1 and CDR2 (germline): MNHNY, SVGAGI (reference sequence). V lost 7 bases, J lost 0 bases, and 7 bases lay in between. The CDR3 loop spans 12 amino acids. DNA for the CDR3: TGTGCCAGCACGGCCCGCTCCTACGAGCAGTACTTC. The encoded protein is CASTARSYEQYF.

The chain combines TRBV6-6 with TRBJ2-7, with TRBD1 identical over 10 bases. From germline, CDR1 is MNHNY and CDR2 SVGAGI (reference sequence). The J segment lost 2 bases and the V segment lost 8 bases, leaving 6 bases of the junction unmatched. This CDR3 contains 14 residues. The CDR3 region has the DNA TGTGCCAGCTGTCCGGGACAGGGGACCTACGAGCAGTACTTC. This sequence encodes CASCPGQGTYEQYF.

The chain uses TRBV6-5 and TRBJ2-5; tentatively, D is TRBD2 (5 bases). Trimming shortened V by 2 bases and J by 7 bases, and 14 bases separated the two germline ends. Germline CDR1 and CDR2: MNHEY and SVGAGI. The CDR3 covers 14 residues. The CDR3 loop is CASSYAVGVGTQYF. The DNA for the CDR3 is TGTGCCAGCAGTTACGCTGTCGGGGTCGGGACCCAGTACTTC.

V is TRBV24-1 and J is TRBJ2-3, with D perhaps TRBD1 (6 bases). The CDR3 spans 15 residues. V shed 9 bases and J shed 5 bases, with 20 bases lying between them. Germline V lookup: CDR1 KGHDR, CDR2 SFDVKD. Here the CDR3 reads CATGPRDTSQDTQYF. The CDR3 bases are TGTGCCACCGGCCCCCGGGACACCTCTCAAGATACGCAGTATTTT.

This clone was detected once. The chain employs TRBV6-6 and TRBJ2-3; 8 nucleotides agree with TRBD1. Germline V gene lookup returns CDR1 MNHNY and CDR2 SVGAGI (reference sequence). Unmatched junction bases numbered 3, after V lost 0 bases and J lost 4 bases. There are 15 residues in the CDR3. As DNA, the CDR3 is TGTGCCAGCAGTTACTCGACAGGGGAACCAGATACGCAGTATTTT. The encoded protein is CASSYSTGEPDTQYF.

The chain couples TRBV19 to TRBJ1-6; TRBD1 agrees at 8 bases. The CDR3 is 14 amino acids. The J segment lost 6 bases and the V segment lost 5 bases, leaving 3 bases of the junction unmatched. Germline V gene lookup returns CDR1 LNHDA and CDR2 SQIVND (reference sequence). CDR3 DNA: TGTGCCAGTAGTGTAACAGGGGGTAATTCACCCCTCCACTTT. It translates to CASSVTGGNSPLHF. The full variable domain, with the rest looked up from reference TRBV19 and TRBJ1-6, is DGGITQSPKYLFRKEGQNVTLSCEQNLNHDAMYWYRQDPGQGLRLIYYSQIVNDFQKGDIAEGYSVSREKKESFPLTVTSAQKNPTAFYLCASSVTGGNSPLHFGNGTRLTVT.

This chain joins TRBV6-5 and TRBJ1-1, with D unclear. V was trimmed by 0 bases and J by 0 bases, leaving 8 bases between them. CDR3 length: 15 residues. Germline V gene sequence: CDR1 MNHEY, CDR2 SVGAGI. CDR3 DNA: TGTGCCAGCAGTTACTCGGTAGCCATGAACACTGAAGCTTTCTTT. Its protein product is CASSYSVAMNTEAFF.

V gene TRBV4-1 combines with J gene TRBJ2-7; 8 bases are shared with TRBD2. The germline V gene has CDR1 MGHRA and CDR2 YSYEKL. This CDR3 is built from 16 residues. V was clipped by 1 base and J by 4 bases; unmatched bases: 9. The CDR3 spells CASSQVTGGAQYEQYF. The CDR3 DNA sequence: TGCGCCAGCAGCCAAGTCACCGGGGGGGCGCAGTACGAGCAGTACTTC.

This clone appeared once. The chain links TRBV7-2 to TRBJ2-1; 10 nucleotides line up with TRBD2. CDR3 size: 16 residues. The junction had 9 bases not matched to a gene; V was cut back by 5 bases and J by 5 bases. Germline CDR1 reads SGHTA; CDR2 reads FQGNSA. The CDR3 spells CASSLQAGGFNNEQFF. The CDR3 DNA sequence: TGTGCCAGCAGCCTGCAAGCGGGGGGGTTTAACAATGAGCAGTTCTTC.

The chain links TRBV6-2 or TRBV6-3 to TRBJ1-1; no reliable D call. This CDR3 is 16 amino acids long. Trimming cost V 2 bases and J 1 base, with 14 bases left between them. CDR1 is MNHEY, CDR2 SVGEGT, per germline. The CDR3 sequence is CASSYPARPTNTEAFF. The CDR3 DNA reads as TGTGCCAGCAGTTACCCCGCGCGGCCCACGAACACTGAAGCTTTCTTT.

This clone was seen a handful of times. The chain employs TRBV2 and TRBJ1-6; 8 bases are shared with TRBD1. This CDR3 is built from 15 residues. CDR1 and CDR2 from the germline V gene are SNHLY and FYNNEI. J was trimmed by 5 bases and V by 3 bases; bases with no gene match: 3. The CDR3 sequence is CASSDYRGDNSPLHF. The CDR3 bases are TGTGCCAGCAGTGACTACAGGGGGGATAATTCACCCCTCCACTTT.

The V call is TRBV19, the J call TRBJ1-5; D might be TRBD1 (6 bases). V lost 5 bases, J lost 0 bases, and 11 bases lay in between. The CDR3 runs 15 residues. CDR1 is LNHDA and CDR2 is SQIVND in the germline V gene (reference sequence). The CDR3 bases are TGTGCCAGTAGTTCTTGGACAGATAGCAATCAGCCCCAGCATTTT. It specifies CASSSWTDSNQPQHF.

The gene calls are TRBV4-3 and TRBJ1-2; 9 bases line up with TRBD1. Trimming cost V 1 base and J 8 bases; bases outside gene matches: 8. There are 15 residues in the CDR3. Germline CDR1 LGHNA, CDR2 YSLEER. DNA for the CDR3: TGCGCCAGCAGCCAAGTGGGACAGGGTCGAGACGGCTACACCTTC. This gives the protein CASSQVGQGRDGYTF.

J is TRBJ1-2 and V is TRBV12-3 or TRBV12-4; 8 bases fit TRBD1. The CDR3 has 13 residues. The trim removed 7 bases at V and 2 bases at J, leaving 3 bases unmatched. The CDR3 spells CASTRTGNYGYTF. In nucleotides, the CDR3 is TGTGCCAGCACCCGGACAGGGAACTATGGCTACACCTTC.

The chain couples TRBV19 to TRBJ1-6; D is perhaps TRBD1 (5 bases). V was pared by 5 bases and J by 10 bases, with 15 bases between. CDR3 size: 14 residues. Germline V CDR1 and CDR2: LNHDA, SQIVND (reference sequence). The DNA for the CDR3 is TGTGCCAGTAGTTTCGGCAGGGAGGAATCACCCCTCCACTTT. Its translation is CASSFGREESPLHF.

The rearrangement joins TRBV19 to TRBJ1-3; perhaps TRBD1 as D (5 bases). Trimming took 4 bases from V and 2 from J, leaving 9 bases between them. CDR1 and CDR2 (germline): LNHDA, SQIVND (reference sequence). CDR3 length equals 14 residues. CDR3 sequence reads: CASSTGQAGNTIYF. The CDR3 region has the DNA TGTGCCAGTAGTACAGGGCAGGCTGGAAACACCATATATTTT.

As concerns this clone: Distinct nucleotide sequences in the sample also encode this CDR3. V is TRBV9 and J is TRBJ1-5, with 7 bases fitting TRBD1. The V gene end was trimmed by 3 bases and the J gene end by 0 bases; junction bases not matched to a gene: 0. Germline CDR1 and CDR2: SGDLS and YYNGEE. This CDR3 spans 14 amino acids. The CDR3 DNA is TGTGCCAGCAGCGGACAGGGTAGCAATCAGCCCCAGCATTTT. It yields the protein CASSGQGSNQPQHF.

This clone appeared once. The chain has TRBV7-9 and TRBJ2-7, with D maybe TRBD1 (5 bases). Germline V CDR1 and CDR2: SEHNR, FQNEAQ (reference sequence). This CDR3 contains 13 residues. The V and J ends lost 3 bases and 5 bases respectively, with 11 bases between them. This CDR3 reads CASSFLGVNEQYF. In nucleotides, the CDR3 is TGTGCCAGCAGCTTCTTAGGGGTGAACGAGCAGTACTTC. The whole variable domain, remainder taken from reference TRBV7-9 and TRBJ2-7, is DTGVSQNPRHKITKRGQNVTFRCDPISEHNRLYWYRQTLGQGPEFLTYFQNEAQLEKSRLLSDRFSAERPKGSFSTLEIQRTEQGDSAMYLCASSFLGVNEQYFGPGTRLTVT.

DNA for the CDR3: TGTGCCAGCAGCTTCGGGACTCCCTCGGGCAATGAGCAGTTCTTC. Protein product: CASSFGTPSGNEQFF. This rearrangement joins TRBV7-2 to TRBJ2-1; D is possibly TRBD2 (6 bases). V was cut by 3 bases and J by 6 bases, with 15 bases left in between. The germline gives CDR1 SGHTA, CDR2 FQGNSA. The length of the CDR3 is 15 residues.

The rearrangement joins TRBV12-3 or TRBV12-4 to TRBJ2-3, with D uncertain. The CDR3 spans 10 residues. Trimming stripped 2 bases from V and 15 bases from J, with 9 bases between. In DNA form, the CDR3 reads TGTGCCAGCAGTTTATCCCGGACCTATTTT. The encoded protein is CASSLSRTYF.

Comments on this clone: This sample includes further DNA sequences coding for the same CDR3. The J gene is TRBJ2-5, the V gene TRBV18, with D unresolved. Trimming took off 6 bases at V and 0 bases at J, with 5 bases between the two ends. This CDR3 has 12 amino acids. CDR1 and CDR2 (germline): KGHSH, LQKENI. The CDR3 nucleotides read TGTGCCAGCTCGCAATACCAAGAGACCCAGTACTTC. Its protein product is CASSQYQETQYF.

The V call is TRBV6-5, the J call TRBJ1-5; D not certain. CDR1 is MNHEY, CDR2 SVGAGI, per germline. V was clipped by 2 bases and J by 2 bases, with 10 bases between them. The CDR3 runs 15 residues. The CDR3 sequence: CASSYAGAGNQPQHF. CDR3 nucleotides: TGTGCCAGCAGTTACGCGGGTGCCGGCAATCAGCCCCAGCATTTT.

The chain employs TRBV13 and TRBJ2-5; 8 positions agree with TRBD1. Trimming at V came to 5 bases and at J to 3 bases, leaving 11 bases not matched to a gene. Germline V gives CDR1 PRHDT, CDR2 FYEKMQ (reference sequence). The CDR3 has 16 residues. The CDR3 loop reads CASSHRLPGGEETQYF. DNA of the CDR3: TGTGCCAGCAGCCACCGACTTCCAGGGGGCGAAGAGACCCAGTACTTC.

J is TRBJ2-2 and V is TRBV5-5; TRBD1 aligns across 7 bases. CDR1 and CDR2 (germline): SGHKS, YYEKEE (reference sequence). CDR3 size: 14 residues. V gave up 3 bases and J gave up 1 base; unmatched junction bases: 0. Here the CDR3 reads CASSWTGNTGELFF. CDR3 nucleotides: TGTGCCAGCAGCTGGACAGGGAACACCGGGGAGCTGTTTTTT.

This clone has just one count. The chain is built from TRBV7-2 and TRBJ2-5; TRBD1 is a possible D gene (5 bases). Between the trimmed V and J ends, which lost 1 base and 2 bases, there was a span of 8 bases. Germline CDR1 SGHTA, CDR2 FQGNSA. This CDR3 has 14 amino acids. CDR3: CASSLVSGQETQYF. The CDR3 DNA reads TGTGCCAGCAGCTTAGTGTCAGGGCAAGAGACCCAGTACTTC.

The chain employs TRBV2 and TRBJ1-6, with D unclear. The V gene's germline CDR1 is SNHLY and CDR2 FYNNEI. This CDR3 spans 16 amino acids. The V end lost 9 bases, the J end lost 4 bases, and 19 bases lay between the germline ends. CDR3 nucleotides: TGTGCCAGGGATGGGGAGATGGGAACTTATAATTCACCCCTCCACTTT. Translating gives CARDGEMGTYNSPLHF. The variable domain in full, completed from reference TRBV2 and TRBJ1-6, reads EPEVTQTPSHQVTQMGQEVILRCVPISNHLYFYWYRQILGQKVEFLVSFYNNEISEKSEIFDDQFSVERPDGSNFTLKIRSTKLEDSAMYFCARDGEMGTYNSPLHFGNGTRLTVT.

The rearrangement links TRBV2 to TRBJ1-2, with 9 bases matching TRBD1. Germline CDR1 SNHLY, CDR2 FYNNEI. V shed 4 bases, J shed 7 bases, and the junction held 7 bases outside the gene matches. The CDR3 totals 14 residues. In nucleotides, the CDR3 is TGTGCCAGCAGTGTACTACAGGGGGCAGGTGGCTACACCTTC. This sequence encodes CASSVLQGAGGYTF.

In DNA form, the CDR3 reads TGTGCCAGCAGTGAACAGGCCTGGGGGGAGCAGTACTTC. This gives the protein CASSEQAWGEQYF. The chain is built from TRBV2 and TRBJ2-7; TRBD1 or TRBD2 may be the D gene (5 bases each). Germline values: CDR1 SNHLY, CDR2 FYNNEI. V gave up 2 bases and J gave up 7 bases, with 12 bases separating them. The CDR3 sequence is 13 residues long.